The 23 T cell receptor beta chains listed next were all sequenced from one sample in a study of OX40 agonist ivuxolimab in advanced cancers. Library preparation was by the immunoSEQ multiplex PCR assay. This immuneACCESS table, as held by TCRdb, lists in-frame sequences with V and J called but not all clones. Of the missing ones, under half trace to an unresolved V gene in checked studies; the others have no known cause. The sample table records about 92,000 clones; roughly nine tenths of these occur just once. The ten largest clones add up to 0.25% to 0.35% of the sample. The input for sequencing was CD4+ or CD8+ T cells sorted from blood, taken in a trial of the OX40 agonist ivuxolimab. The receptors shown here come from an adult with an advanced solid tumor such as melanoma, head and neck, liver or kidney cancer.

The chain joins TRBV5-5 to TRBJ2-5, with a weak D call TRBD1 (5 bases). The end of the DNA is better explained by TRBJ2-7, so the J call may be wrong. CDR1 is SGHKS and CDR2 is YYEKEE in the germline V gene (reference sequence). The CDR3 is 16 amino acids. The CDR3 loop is CASSLGARAGSYEQYF. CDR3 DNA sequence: TGTGCCAGCAGCTTGGGTGCCAGGGCAGGCTCCTACGAGCAGTACTTC.

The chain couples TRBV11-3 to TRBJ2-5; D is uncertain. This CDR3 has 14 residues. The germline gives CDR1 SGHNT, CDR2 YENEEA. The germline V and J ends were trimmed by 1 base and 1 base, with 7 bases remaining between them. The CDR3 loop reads CASSLGPGQETQYF. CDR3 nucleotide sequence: TGTGCCAGCAGCTTAGGGCCAGGCCAAGAGACCCAGTACTTC.

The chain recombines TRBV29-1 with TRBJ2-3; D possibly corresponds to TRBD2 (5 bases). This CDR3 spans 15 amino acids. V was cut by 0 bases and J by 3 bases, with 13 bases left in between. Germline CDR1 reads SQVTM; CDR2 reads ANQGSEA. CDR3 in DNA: TGCAGCGTTGAAGATAAGAGGGATTGGACAGATACGCAGTATTTT. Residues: CSVEDKRDWTDTQYF.

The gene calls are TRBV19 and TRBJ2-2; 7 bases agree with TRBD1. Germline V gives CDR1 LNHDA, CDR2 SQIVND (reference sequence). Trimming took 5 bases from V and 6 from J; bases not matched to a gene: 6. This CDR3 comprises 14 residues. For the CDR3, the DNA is TGTGCCAGTAGTTTCGACAGGGTACCCGGGGAGCTGTTTTTT. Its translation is CASSFDRVPGELFF.

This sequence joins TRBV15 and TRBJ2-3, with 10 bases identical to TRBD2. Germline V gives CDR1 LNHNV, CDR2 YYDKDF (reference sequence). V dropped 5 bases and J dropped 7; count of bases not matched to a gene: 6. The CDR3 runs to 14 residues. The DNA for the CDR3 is TGTGCCACCAGCGTCGGACTAGCGGAGAATACGCAGTATTTT. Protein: CATSVGLAENTQYF. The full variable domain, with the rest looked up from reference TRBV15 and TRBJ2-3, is DAMVIQNPRYQVTQFGKPVTLSCSQTLNHNVMYWYQQKSSQAPKLLFHYYDKDFNNEADTPDNFQSRRPNTSFCFLDIRSPGLGDTAMYLCATSVGLAENTQYFGPGTRLTVL.

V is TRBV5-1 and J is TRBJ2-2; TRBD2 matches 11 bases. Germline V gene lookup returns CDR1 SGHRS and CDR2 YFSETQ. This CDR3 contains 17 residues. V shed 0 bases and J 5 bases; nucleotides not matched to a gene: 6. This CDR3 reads CASSLASLAGATGELFF. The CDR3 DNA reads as TGCGCCAGCAGCTTGGCCTCACTAGCGGGAGCAACCGGGGAGCTGTTTTTT.

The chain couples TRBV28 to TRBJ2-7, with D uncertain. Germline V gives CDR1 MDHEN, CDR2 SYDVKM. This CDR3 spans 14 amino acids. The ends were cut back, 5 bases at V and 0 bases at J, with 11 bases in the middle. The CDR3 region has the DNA TGTGCCAGCAGTACTCAAGGCATCTCCTACGAGCAGTACTTC. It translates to CASSTQGISYEQYF.

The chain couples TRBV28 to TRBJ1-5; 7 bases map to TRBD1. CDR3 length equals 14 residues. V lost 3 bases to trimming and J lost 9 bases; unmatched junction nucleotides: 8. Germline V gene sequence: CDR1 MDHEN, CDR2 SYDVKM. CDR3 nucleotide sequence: TGTGCCAGCAGTTTTAGAGACAGGGTTTGGCCCCAGCATTTT. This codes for CASSFRDRVWPQHF. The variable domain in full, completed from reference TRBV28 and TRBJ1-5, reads DVKVTQSSRYLVKRTGEKVFLECVQDMDHENMFWYRQDPGLGLRLIYFSYDVKMKEKGDIPEGYSVSREKKERFSLILESASTNQTSMYLCASSFRDRVWPQHFGDGTRLSIL.

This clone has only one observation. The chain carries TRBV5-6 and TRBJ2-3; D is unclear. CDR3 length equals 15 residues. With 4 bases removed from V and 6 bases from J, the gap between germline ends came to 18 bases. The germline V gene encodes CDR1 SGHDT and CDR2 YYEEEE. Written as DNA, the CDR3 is TGTGCCAGCAGCCTGGGCGAGGCAGGTGGGGATACGCAGTATTTT. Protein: CASSLGEAGGDTQYF.

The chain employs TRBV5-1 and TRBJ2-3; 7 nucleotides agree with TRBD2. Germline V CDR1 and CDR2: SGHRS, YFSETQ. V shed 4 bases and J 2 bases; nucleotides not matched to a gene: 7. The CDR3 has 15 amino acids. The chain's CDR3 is CASSPSGAPTDTQYF. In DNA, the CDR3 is TGCGCCAGCAGCCCAAGCGGGGCCCCCACAGATACGCAGTATTTT.

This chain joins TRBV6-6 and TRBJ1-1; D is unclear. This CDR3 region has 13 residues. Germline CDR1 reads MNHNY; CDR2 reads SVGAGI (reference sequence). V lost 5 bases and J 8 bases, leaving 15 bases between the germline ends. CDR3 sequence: CASSQDSMGEAFF. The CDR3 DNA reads TGTGCCAGCAGTCAGGATTCAATGGGAGAAGCTTTCTTT.

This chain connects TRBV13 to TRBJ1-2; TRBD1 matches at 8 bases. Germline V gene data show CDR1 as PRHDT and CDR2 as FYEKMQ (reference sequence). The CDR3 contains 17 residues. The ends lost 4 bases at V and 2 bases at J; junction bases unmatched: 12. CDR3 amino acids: CASSSGNRGSTNYGYTF. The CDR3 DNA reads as TGTGCCAGCAGCTCTGGGAACAGGGGGTCCACCAACTATGGCTACACCTTC.

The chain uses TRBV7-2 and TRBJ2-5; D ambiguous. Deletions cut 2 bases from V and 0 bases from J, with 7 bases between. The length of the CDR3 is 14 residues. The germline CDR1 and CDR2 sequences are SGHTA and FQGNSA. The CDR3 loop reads CASSLMGYQETQYF. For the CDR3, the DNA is TGTGCCAGCAGCTTAATGGGGTACCAAGAGACCCAGTACTTC.

DNA for the CDR3: TGTGCCAGCAGTTTTAGCGGGCAAGAGACCCAGTACTTC. It codes for CASSFSGQETQYF. This chain uses TRBV9 with TRBJ2-5; 7 bases fit TRBD2. The CDR3 contains 13 residues. CDR1 is SGDLS, CDR2 YYNGEE, per germline. J was trimmed by 2 bases and V by 5 bases; bases with no gene match: 3.

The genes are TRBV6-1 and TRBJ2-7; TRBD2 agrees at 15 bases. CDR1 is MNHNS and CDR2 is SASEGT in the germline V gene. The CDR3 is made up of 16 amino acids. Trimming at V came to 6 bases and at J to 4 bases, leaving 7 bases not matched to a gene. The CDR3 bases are TGTGCCAGCAGAGAAACCGGGACTAGCGGGAGGTACGAGCAGTACTTC. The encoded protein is CASRETGTSGRYEQYF.

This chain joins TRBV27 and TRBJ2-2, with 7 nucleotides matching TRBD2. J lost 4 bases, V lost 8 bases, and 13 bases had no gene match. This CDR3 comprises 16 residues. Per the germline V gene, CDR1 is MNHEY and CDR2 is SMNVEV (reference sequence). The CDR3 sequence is CASGYYGSGGTGELFF. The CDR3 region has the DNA TGTGCCAGCGGATATTACGGGTCGGGGGGCACCGGGGAGCTGTTTTTT.

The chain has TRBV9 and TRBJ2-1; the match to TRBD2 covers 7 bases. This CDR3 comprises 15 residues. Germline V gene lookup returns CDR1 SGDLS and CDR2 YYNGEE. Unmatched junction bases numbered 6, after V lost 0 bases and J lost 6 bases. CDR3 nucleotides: TGTGCCAGCAGCGTAGAGGTAGCGGGCGCCAATGAGCAGTTCTTC. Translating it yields CASSVEVAGANEQFF.

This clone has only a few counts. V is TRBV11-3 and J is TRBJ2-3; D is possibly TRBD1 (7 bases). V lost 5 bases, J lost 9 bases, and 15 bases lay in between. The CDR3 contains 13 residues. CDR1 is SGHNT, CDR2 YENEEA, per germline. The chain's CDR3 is CASSPPGGPTQYF. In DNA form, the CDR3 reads TGTGCCAGCAGCCCCCCAGGGGGGCCAACGCAGTATTTT.

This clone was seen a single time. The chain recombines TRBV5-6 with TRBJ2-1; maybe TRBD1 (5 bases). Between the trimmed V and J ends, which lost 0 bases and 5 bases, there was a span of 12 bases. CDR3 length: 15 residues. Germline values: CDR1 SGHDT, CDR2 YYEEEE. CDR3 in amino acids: CASSLAGHDNNEQFF. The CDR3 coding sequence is TGTGCCAGCAGCTTGGCCGGACACGATAACAATGAGCAGTTCTTC.

The CDR3 protein is CASKRLGVNTGELFF. The CDR3 DNA is TGTGCCAGCAAGAGGTTAGGGGTCAACACCGGGGAGCTGTTTTTT. The chain is built from TRBV2 and TRBJ2-2; D possibly corresponds to TRBD1 (5 bases). V was shortened by 7 bases and J by 2 bases, with 14 bases between the two germline ends. Germline CDR1 SNHLY, CDR2 FYNNEI. The CDR3 loop spans 15 amino acids.

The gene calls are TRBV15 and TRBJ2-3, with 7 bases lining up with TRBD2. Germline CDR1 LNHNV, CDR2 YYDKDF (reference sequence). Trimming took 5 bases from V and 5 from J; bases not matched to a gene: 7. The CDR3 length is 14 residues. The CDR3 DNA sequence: TGTGCCACCAGCGGGCGGGGGAGCCTAGATACGCAGTATTTT. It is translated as CATSGRGSLDTQYF.

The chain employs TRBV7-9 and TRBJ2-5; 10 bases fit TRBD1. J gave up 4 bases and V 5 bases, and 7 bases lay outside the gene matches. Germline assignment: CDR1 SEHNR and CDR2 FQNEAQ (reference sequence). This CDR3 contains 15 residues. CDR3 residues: CASSPDRGARETQYF. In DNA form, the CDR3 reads TGTGCCAGCAGCCCGGACAGGGGGGCCAGAGAGACCCAGTACTTC.

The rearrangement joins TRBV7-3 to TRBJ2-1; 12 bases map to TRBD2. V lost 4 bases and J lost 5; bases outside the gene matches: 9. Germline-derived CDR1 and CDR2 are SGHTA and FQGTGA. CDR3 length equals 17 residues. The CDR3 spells CASSSQGRLAGDNEQFF. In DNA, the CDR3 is TGTGCCAGCAGCTCCCAGGGCCGACTAGCGGGAGACAATGAGCAGTTCTTC.